Presented here are 27 T cell receptor beta chains from one specimen sequenced in a study of HIV-infected children after antiretroviral therapy interruption. Treatment described: PENTA 11 planned treatment interruption arm or continuous ART arm. A 3' RACE protocol on RNA, with unique molecular identifiers, produced the TCR library. TCRdb re-derived calls from the 3' RACE reads in MiXCR, one entry per CDR3 protein. This table holds around 50,000 distinct CDR3 sequences, 4.3% found once. Sample: CD45RA+ CD4+ T cells from PBMCs, pooled from several time points, taken from a donor given antiretroviral therapy, either interrupted or continuous. Subset of the sample: naive CD4+ CD45RA+ CD45RO- T cells. Receptors originate from a pool of human donors with HIV.

This clonotype was counted ten times or more. V gene TRBV2 combines with J gene TRBJ2-3; no clear D. The CDR3 is 13 residues long. CDR1 and CDR2 (germline): SNHLY, FYNNEI. V dropped 6 bases and J dropped 3 bases, with 10 bases sitting between them. CDR3 nucleotide sequence: TGTGCCAGCAGAAGGATTCAAACAGATACGCAGTATTTT. It is translated as CASRRIQTDTQYF.

This clonotype was found many times. The rearrangement joins TRBV11-2 to TRBJ2-6; no clear D. CDR1 SGHAT and CDR2 FQNNGV come from the germline V gene. Between the trimmed V and J ends, which lost 0 bases and 2 bases, there was a span of 14 bases. This CDR3 is 18 amino acids long. The CDR3 is CASSLDRIRSTGANVLTF. CDR3 DNA sequence: TGTGCCAGCAGCTTAGATCGGATCAGGTCTACTGGGGCCAACGTCCTGACTTTC.

This clonotype was picked up many times. In nucleotides, the CDR3 is TGTGCCAGCAGCCAACTGGGCGGCCACAATGAGCAGTTCTTC. Its translation is CASSQLGGHNEQFF. V usage is TRBV3-1 and J usage is TRBJ2-1; D is uncertain. Germline CDR1 and CDR2: LGHDT and YNNKEL (reference sequence). Trimming stripped 2 bases from V and 5 bases from J, with 10 bases between. The CDR3 spans 14 residues.

In its sample, this clonotype was seen many times. The chain links TRBV20-1 to TRBJ2-3, with 12 bases matching TRBD2. V lost 6 bases, J lost 2 bases, and 6 bases stayed unmatched. The CDR3 spans 15 residues. CDR1 DFQATT and CDR2 SNEGSKA come from the germline V gene (reference sequence). CDR3 DNA: TGCAGTGCGCCGACTAGCGGGGGACTCACAGATACGCAGTATTTT. Amino acid sequence: CSAPTSGGLTDTQYF.

Ten or more counts support this clonotype. The CDR3 region has the DNA TGTGCCAGCAGCCCTTCCTTTTACAATGAGCAGTTCTTC. It yields the protein CASSPSFYNEQFF. This chain links TRBV7-7 with TRBJ2-1; D unresolved. The V gene's germline CDR1 is SSHAT and CDR2 FNYEAQ (reference sequence). The CDR3 spans 13 residues. V shed 5 bases and J shed 4 bases, with 9 bases lying between them.

This clonotype has at least ten counts. At one end, the junction sequence differs from germline, possibly due to a read error. The chain recombines TRBV13 with TRBJ2-5, with 7 bases aligning to TRBD2. This CDR3 has 16 amino acids. Looked up from germline, CDR1 is PRHDT and CDR2 is FYEKMQ (reference sequence). CDR3 amino acids: CASSRDWGGNQDTQYF. CDR3 sequence (DNA): TGTGCCAGCTCTCGGGACTGGGGGGGTAACCAAGACACCCAGTACTTT.

In its sample, this clonotype was seen many times. The chain carries TRBV12-3 or TRBV12-4 and TRBJ1-2, with 9 bases lining up with TRBD1. V gave up 5 bases and J gave up 5 bases; unmatched junction bases: 9. The CDR3 has 15 residues. CDR3 sequence reads: CASSPGQGSGYGYTF. The CDR3 DNA follows: TGTGCCAGCAGTCCGGGACAGGGATCGGGGTATGGCTACACCTTC.

This clonotype appeared a few times. The J gene is TRBJ1-2, the V gene TRBV11-2; the D is unclear. From germline, CDR1 is SGHAT and CDR2 FQNNGV. This CDR3 is 12 amino acids long. With 9 bases removed from V and 8 bases from J, the gap between germline ends came to 16 bases. CDR3 coding DNA: TGTGCCAGTACTGGAGGTTCCGAGGGCTACACCTTC. This translates into CASTGGSEGYTF.

The chain links TRBV28 to TRBJ2-1; D uncertain. The CDR3 spans 15 residues. From germline, CDR1 is MDHEN and CDR2 SYDVKM. Trimming took off 5 bases at V and 10 bases at J, with 21 bases between the two ends. The CDR3 sequence: CASSPRRRPEEEQFF. The CDR3 DNA is TGTGCCAGCAGTCCCCGCCGACGTCCCGAAGAGGAGCAGTTCTTC.

For this clonotype: With a much larger clone just one base away, this may be a read error. The chain uses TRBV12-3 or TRBV12-4 and TRBJ2-5; no clear D gene. Trimming stripped 3 bases from V and 1 base from J, with 9 bases between. The CDR3 loop spans 14 amino acids. This CDR3 reads CASSLVSGQETQYF. As DNA, the CDR3 is TGTGCCAGCAGTTTGGTTTCCGGCCAAGAGACCCAGTACTTC.

This clonotype was counted only a few times. The chain recombines TRBV27 with TRBJ1-5; TRBD1 is a possible D gene (6 bases). Germline CDR1 is MNHEY and CDR2 is SMNVEV (reference sequence). Trimming pared 8 bases from V and 7 bases from J, leaving 15 bases between. The CDR3 covers 13 residues. The CDR3 sequence: CASGDEGGQPQHF. DNA for the CDR3: TGTGCCAGCGGTGACGAGGGGGGCCAGCCCCAGCATTTT.

Only a few counts were recorded for this clonotype. This sequence joins TRBV7-9 and TRBJ1-2, with TRBD1 identical over 7 bases. The CDR3 has 14 residues. CDR1 SEHNR and CDR2 FQNEAQ come from the germline V gene (reference sequence). Losses at the gene ends were 4 bases for V and 8 bases for J; bases not matched to a gene: 10. The CDR3 region is CASSSTAGGGGYTF. CDR3 DNA: TGTGCCAGCAGCTCCACCGCAGGGGGTGGCGGCTACACCTTC.

This clonotype was recorded at least ten times. The V call is TRBV20-1, the J call TRBJ1-6; D perhaps matches TRBD1 (6 bases). This CDR3 is 16 amino acids long. The V gene's germline CDR1 is DFQATT and CDR2 SNEGSKA (reference sequence). V lost 4 bases and J 9 bases, leaving 22 bases between the germline ends. CDR3 loop: CSATNPTGSQGSPLHF. The CDR3 region has the DNA TGCAGTGCTACCAACCCAACAGGGTCTCAGGGTTCACCCCTCCACTTT.

This clonotype was observed at least ten times. This chain uses TRBV30 with TRBJ2-7; the match to TRBD2 covers 8 bases. Germline V gives CDR1 GTSNPN, CDR2 SVGIG (reference sequence). The junction had 5 bases not matched to a gene; V was cut back by 1 base and J by 0 bases. This CDR3 is 15 amino acids long. The CDR3 DNA sequence: TGTGCCTGGAGTGCCGGGGGGGGAAGCTCCTACGAGCAGTACTTC. This codes for CAWSAGGGSSYEQYF.

This clonotype was seen at least ten times. J is TRBJ1-2 and V is TRBV28; D not resolved. CDR1 and CDR2 from the germline V gene are MDHEN and SYDVKM. The CDR3 runs to 13 residues. Trimming pared 8 bases from V and 5 bases from J, leaving 15 bases between. The CDR3: CASGRAPTYGYTF. The CDR3, as DNA: TGTGCCAGCGGCCGGGCGCCCACATATGGCTACACCTTC.

This clonotype appeared many times. The chain has TRBV10-3 and TRBJ1-5; D is ambiguous. This CDR3 spans 16 amino acids. CDR1 and CDR2 from the germline V gene are ENHRY and SYGVKD. V was pared by 4 bases and J by 1 base, with 14 bases between. Written as DNA, the CDR3 is TGTGCCATCAGTGCCCGACAAGTCCAAAGCAATCAGCCCCAGCATTTT. This codes for CAISARQVQSNQPQHF.

This clonotype has a count of ten or more. The V gene is TRBV5-8, the J gene TRBJ1-1; possible D gene TRBD1, 6 bases. This CDR3 has 16 residues. V lost 0 bases to trimming and J lost 2 bases, with 14 bases between them. CDR1 and CDR2 (germline): SGHTS, YDEGEE. The CDR3 DNA reads as TGTGCCAGCAGCTTGGCCGCGGCGGGGGCAAACACTGAAGCTTTCTTT. Amino acids: CASSLAAAGANTEAFF.

In this sample, this clonotype turned up many times. The CDR3 bases are TGTGCCATCCGCCCAGGGGGAGAGACCCAGTACTTC. Translating gives CAIRPGGETQYF. V usage is TRBV2 and J usage is TRBJ2-5; 7 nucleotides line up with TRBD1. The CDR3 contains 12 residues. V lost 10 bases and J lost 4; bases outside the gene matches: 6. Germline lookup yields CDR1 SNHLY and CDR2 FYNNEI.

This clonotype was recorded many times. V usage is TRBV30 and J usage is TRBJ2-1; 9 bases are shared with TRBD2. Germline CDR1 reads GTSNPN; CDR2 reads SVGIG (reference sequence). CDR3 size: 15 residues. V trimming: 4 bases; J trimming: 4 bases; junction bases outside the gene matches: 8. The CDR3 sequence: CAWTAGGGSYNEQFF. In DNA, the CDR3 is TGTGCCTGGACGGCGGGAGGGGGCTCTTACAATGAGCAGTTCTTC.

This chain uses TRBV6-2 or TRBV6-3 with TRBJ1-2; TRBD1 might be the D (5 bases). Germline V gene lookup returns CDR1 MNHEY and CDR2 SVGEGT. Trimming took 6 bases from V and 8 from J, leaving 16 bases between them. The CDR3 extends over 13 amino acids. CDR3 sequence reads: CASSQVGGSGYTF. DNA for the CDR3: TGTGCCAGCAGCCAGGTCGGGGGATCAGGCTACACCTTC.

The sample holds many counts of this clonotype. In DNA, the CDR3 is TGTGCCAGCAGTTCCGGGACAGGGGAAACTGAAGCTTTCTTT. This translates into CASSSGTGETEAFF. The genes are TRBV12-3 or TRBV12-4 and TRBJ1-1, with 10 bases that match TRBD1. V lost 4 bases and J lost 5; bases outside the gene matches: 4. There are 14 residues in the CDR3.

This clonotype was picked up many times. One junction end disagrees with the germline gene, perhaps due to a read error. The rearrangement links TRBV14 to TRBJ2-1; D remains ambiguous. The CDR3 is made up of 11 amino acids. CDR1 and CDR2 from the germline V gene are SGHDN and FVKESK. In DNA, the CDR3 is TGTGCCAGCAGCCAAGACAGATCCCCTCTCTTC. It translates to CASSQDRSPLF.

V is TRBV5-1 and J is TRBJ2-5, with a tentative D call TRBD2 (6 bases). The CDR3 runs to 15 residues. Trimming cost V 4 bases and J 5 bases, with 18 bases left between them. Per the germline V gene, CDR1 is SGHRS and CDR2 is YFSETQ. CDR3 nucleotide sequence: TGCGCCAGCAGCCAACGGGACTCCGGACTGGAGACCCAGTACTTC. This codes for CASSQRDSGLETQYF. The variable domain in full, with the rest retrieved from reference TRBV5-1 and TRBJ2-5, is KAGVTQTPRYLIKTRGQQVTLSCSPISGHRSVSWYQQTPGQGLQFLFEYFSETQRNKGNFPGRFSGRQFSNSRSEMNVSTLELGDSALYLCASSQRDSGLETQYFGPGTRLLVL.

This clonotype came up many times. The chain employs TRBV23-1 and TRBJ1-2; the D is unclear. TRBV23-1 is reported as an ORF; its role is uncertain. Trimming stripped 7 bases from V and 8 bases from J, with 11 bases between. The CDR3 consists of 11 residues. CDR3 amino acids: CASKGVGGYTF. In DNA form, the CDR3 reads TGCGCCAGCAAGGGAGTTGGAGGCTACACCTTC.

This clonotype was observed a few times. The rearrangement joins TRBV30 to TRBJ2-5; D is perhaps TRBD1 (5 bases). Trimming left V 5 bases short and J 4 bases short, with 11 bases between. The CDR3 spans 12 residues. The germline CDR1 and CDR2 sequences are GTSNPN and SVGIG (reference sequence). The CDR3 sequence is CAWDRSRETQYF. The CDR3 DNA reads as TGTGCCTGGGACAGATCAAGAGAGACCCAGTACTTC.

This clonotype has only a few counts. This chain links TRBV29-1 with TRBJ1-2, with TRBD1 matching over 10 bases. Germline-derived CDR1 and CDR2 are SQVTM and ANQGSEA. V trimming: 7 bases; J trimming: 5 bases; junction bases outside the gene matches: 1. The CDR3 has 11 residues. In DNA, the CDR3 is TGCAGCGGACAGGGGGCTTATGGCTACACCTTC. This encodes CSGQGAYGYTF.

This clonotype was seen many times. This chain links TRBV5-1 with TRBJ2-1; the D gene is possibly TRBD1 (6 bases). V lost 4 bases to trimming and J lost 2 bases, with 13 bases between them. The CDR3 has 15 residues. CDR1 is SGHRS and CDR2 is YFSETQ in the germline V gene. CDR3 sequence reads: CASSPMDRTYNEQFF. In DNA, the CDR3 is TGCGCCAGCAGCCCAATGGACAGAACCTACAATGAGCAGTTCTTC.